This TCR beta chain was observed in a study of shared clonotypes between healthy human individuals. Libraries were prepared by immunoSEQ multiplex PCR; TCRdb keeps only in-frame clonotypes and omits some of them. The table lists under 2.5 million clones, around 92% of them singletons, with approximately 0.41% in the top ten. Germline CDR1 reads SGHRS; CDR2 reads YFSETQ. Trimming took 3 bases from V and 1 from J, leaving 19 bases between them. The length of the CDR3 is 17 residues. Study observations and caveats: The study's rarefaction showed incomplete sorted-subset sequencing despite large depth. Larger estimated richness was generally seen in naive subsets than in memory subsets.

All the donors were Caucasian adults who lived in Nashville, Tennessee. This clone was observed once. The target antigen is unknown. The J gene is TRBJ2-5, the V gene TRBV5-1; D gene ambiguous. This TCR was sampled from a man between 18 and 29 years old in good health. Some clones in this sample may be carry-over from other donors' samples. The sample comprised naive CD4+ T cells from PBMCs. Sample subset: CD45RA+ positively selected. In DNA form, the CDR3 reads TGCGCCAGCAGCTGGGCCGGTCGGCGGCTGATCCAAGAGACCCAGTACTTC. It yields the protein CASSWAGRRLIQETQYF.